This TCR beta chain is from a study of blood T cell repertoires in COVID-19 (dated by TCRdb to the early 2020s). Study-level background: Samples covering the acute and convalescent phases of COVID-19 were provided by collaborators in the United States, Italy and Spain. The prospective study material was composed of cDNA or gDNA derived from T cells, B-cell-depleted T cells, or PBMCs. The dataset comprised deeply sampled blood TCRbeta repertoires from subjects exposed to, actively infected with, or recovered from COVID-19. A freely available public database, intended as a resource for researchers studying the immune response to SARS-CoV-2, is where the repertoires were released. The samples were drawn from the first 160 participants of the ongoing ImmuneRACE study and from 950 to 1,500 subjects provided by 6 global collaborators. A de-identified subject ID, COVID-19 status, age in years and sex were almost always included in the sample metadata. HLA class I and class II types, where available, came from metadata supplied by the sample provider rather than from assay-based typing. The study at large found these results: Clinical and demographic metadata were provided uncurated, with the amount varying by source and participant.

For this clone: No antigen is known for it. Base qualities were left out, and no much larger clone turns up one base away.

The CDR3, from cysteine to phenylalanine, totals 15 residues. Solely the CDR3 DNA is kept, with 45 bases framed from the first base. Compared with germline, V lacks 4 bases and J lacks 2 bases; bases without a gene match: 8. CDR1 and CDR2 are drawn from the germline V gene: SGHRS, YFSETQ. Participants in the prospective study were aged roughly 18 to 95 years, lived in 24 United States geographic areas, and enrolled through a virtual design. To assign participants to cohorts, the prospective study relied on clinical history that participants themselves reported in a screening survey and a study questionnaire. Mobile phlebotomists in the prospective study collected whole blood, serum and a nasopharyngeal or oropharyngeal swab from every participant. Prospective study participants could optionally give additional blood draws and questionnaires over a roughly two-month period. Before DNA extraction, blood samples from the prospective study were shipped at room temperature or frozen.

TCRbeta CDR3 regions were amplified from genomic DNA using the immunoSEQ Assay, a bias-controlled multiplex PCR. The authors processed their data as follows. Nucleated cell counts per sample were estimated from amplification of reference gene primers within the assay. To quantify the absolute abundance of each unique TCRbeta CDR3 rearrangement, sequence reads were collapsed and filtered. For each sample, productive Simpson clonality was calculated by taking the square root of Simpson's diversity index across productive rearrangements. As stored in TCRdb, this immuneACCESS dataset retains in-frame rearrangements with V and J assigned. A fraction of the clones does not appear; measured against another copy, unresolved V genes explain less than half of the discrepancy, and the remainder lacks a known reason. The V and J calls and the clone size are those of that table, but D and trimming were determined from the DNA. In this sample the table shows hundreds of thousands of clones, 90% of which occur a single time. Of the sample, about 1.7% falls within the top ten clones.

The clonotype originates from a young woman with acute COVID-19. The sequencing input was PBMCs or T cells enriched from blood (not recorded which). The rearrangement joined TRBV5-1 to TRBJ2-7; 8 central bases correspond to TRBD2. The CDR3 region: CASSKLAERTYEQYF. Read as DNA, the sequence is TGCGCCAGCAGCAAACTAGCGGAGCGCACCTACGAGCAGTACTTC.